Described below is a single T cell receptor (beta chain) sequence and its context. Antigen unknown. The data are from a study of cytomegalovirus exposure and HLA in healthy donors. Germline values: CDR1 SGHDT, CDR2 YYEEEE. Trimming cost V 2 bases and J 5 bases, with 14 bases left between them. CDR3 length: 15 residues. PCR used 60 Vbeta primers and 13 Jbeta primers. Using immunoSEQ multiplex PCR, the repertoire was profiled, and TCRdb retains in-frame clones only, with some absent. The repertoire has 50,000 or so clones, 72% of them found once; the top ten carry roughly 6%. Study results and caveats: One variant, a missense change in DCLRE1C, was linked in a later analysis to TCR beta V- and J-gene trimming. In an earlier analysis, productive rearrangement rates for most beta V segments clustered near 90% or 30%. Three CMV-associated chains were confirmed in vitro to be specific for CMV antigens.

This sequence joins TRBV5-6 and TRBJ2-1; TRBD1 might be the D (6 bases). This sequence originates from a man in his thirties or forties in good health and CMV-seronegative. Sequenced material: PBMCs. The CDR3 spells CASSFLGQPDNEQFF. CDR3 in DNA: TGTGCCAGCAGCTTTTTGGGACAACCCGACAATGAGCAGTTCTTC.